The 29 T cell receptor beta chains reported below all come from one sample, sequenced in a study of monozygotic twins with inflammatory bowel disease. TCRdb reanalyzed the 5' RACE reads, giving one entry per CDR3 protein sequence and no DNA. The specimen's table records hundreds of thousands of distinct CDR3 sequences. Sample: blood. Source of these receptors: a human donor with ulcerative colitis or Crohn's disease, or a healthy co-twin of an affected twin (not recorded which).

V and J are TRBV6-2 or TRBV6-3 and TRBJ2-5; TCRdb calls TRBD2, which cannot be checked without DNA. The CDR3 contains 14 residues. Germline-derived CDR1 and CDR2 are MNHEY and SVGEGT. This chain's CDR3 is CASSQLAGQETQYF.

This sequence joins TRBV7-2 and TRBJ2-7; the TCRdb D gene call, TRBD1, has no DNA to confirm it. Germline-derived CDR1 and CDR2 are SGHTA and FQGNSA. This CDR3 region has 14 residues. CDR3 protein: CASSQRQGTYEQYF.

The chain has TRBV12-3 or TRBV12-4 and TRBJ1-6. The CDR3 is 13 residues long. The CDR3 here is CASMGGKNSPLHF.

The CDR3 sequence is CASSDTGTGGGRQYF. The chain couples TRBV11-2 to TRBJ2-7; TCRdb lists TRBD1, though no DNA is available to test this call. CDR3 length equals 15 residues. In germline, CDR1 is SGHAT, CDR2 FQNNGV.

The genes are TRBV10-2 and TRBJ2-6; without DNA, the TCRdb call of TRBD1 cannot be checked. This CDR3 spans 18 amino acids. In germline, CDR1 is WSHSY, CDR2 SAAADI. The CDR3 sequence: CASSPEGVKLTGANVLTF.

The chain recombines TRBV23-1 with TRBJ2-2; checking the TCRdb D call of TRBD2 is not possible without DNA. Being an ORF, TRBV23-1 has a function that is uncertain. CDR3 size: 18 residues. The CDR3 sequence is CASRATSGPSWGTGELFF.

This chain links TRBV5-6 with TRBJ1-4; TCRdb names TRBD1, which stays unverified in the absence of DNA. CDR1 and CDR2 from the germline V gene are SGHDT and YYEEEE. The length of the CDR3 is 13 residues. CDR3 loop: CASSFGRNEKLFF. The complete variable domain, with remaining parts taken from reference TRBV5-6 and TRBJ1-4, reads DAGVTQSPTHLIKTRGQQVTLRCSPKSGHDTVSWYQQALGQGPQFIFQYYEEEERQRGNFPDRFSGHQFPNYSSELNVNALLLGDSALYLCASSFGRNEKLFFGSGTQLSVL.

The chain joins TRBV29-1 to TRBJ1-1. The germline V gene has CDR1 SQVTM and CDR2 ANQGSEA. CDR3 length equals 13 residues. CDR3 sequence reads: CSAGYRADTEAFF.

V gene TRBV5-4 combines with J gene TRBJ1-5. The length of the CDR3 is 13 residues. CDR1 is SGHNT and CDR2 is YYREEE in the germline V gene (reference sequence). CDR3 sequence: CASSLDFNQPQHF.

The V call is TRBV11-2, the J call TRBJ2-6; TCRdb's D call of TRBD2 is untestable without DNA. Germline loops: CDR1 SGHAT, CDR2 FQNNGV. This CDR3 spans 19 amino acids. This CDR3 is CASSLLGLDSWRGANVLTF. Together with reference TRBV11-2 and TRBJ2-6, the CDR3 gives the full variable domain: EAGVAQSPRYKIIEKRQSVAFWCNPISGHATLYWYQQILGQGPKLLIQFQNNGVVDDSQLPKDRFSAERLKGVDSTLKIQPAKLEDSAVYLCASSLLGLDSWRGANVLTFGAGSRLTVL.

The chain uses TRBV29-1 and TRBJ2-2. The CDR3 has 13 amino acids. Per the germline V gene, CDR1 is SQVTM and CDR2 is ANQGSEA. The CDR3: CSVGDPGNRELFF.

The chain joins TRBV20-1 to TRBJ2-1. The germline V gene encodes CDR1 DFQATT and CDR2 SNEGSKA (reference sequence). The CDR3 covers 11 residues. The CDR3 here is CSARDRNEQFF.

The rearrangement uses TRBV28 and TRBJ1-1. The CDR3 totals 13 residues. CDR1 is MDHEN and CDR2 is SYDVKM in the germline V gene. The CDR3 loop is CASSLPMNTEAFF.

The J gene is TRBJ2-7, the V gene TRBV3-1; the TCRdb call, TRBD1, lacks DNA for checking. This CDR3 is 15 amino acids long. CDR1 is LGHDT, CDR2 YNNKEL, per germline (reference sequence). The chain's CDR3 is CASTPDRGQSYEQYF.

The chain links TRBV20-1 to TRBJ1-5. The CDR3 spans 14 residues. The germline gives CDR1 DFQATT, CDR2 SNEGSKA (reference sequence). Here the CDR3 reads CSGLSEEFNQPQHF.

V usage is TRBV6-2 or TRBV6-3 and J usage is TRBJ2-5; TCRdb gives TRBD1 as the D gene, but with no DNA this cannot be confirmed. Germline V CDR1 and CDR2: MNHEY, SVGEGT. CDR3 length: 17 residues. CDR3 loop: CASSYSRWGRHQETQYF.

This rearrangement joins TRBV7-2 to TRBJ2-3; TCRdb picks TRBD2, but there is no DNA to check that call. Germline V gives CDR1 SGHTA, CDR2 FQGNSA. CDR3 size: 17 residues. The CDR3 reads CASKPPSAGGQGDTQYF.

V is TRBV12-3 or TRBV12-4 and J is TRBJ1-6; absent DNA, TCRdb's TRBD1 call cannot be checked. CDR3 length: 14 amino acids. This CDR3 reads CASKLGQGNSPLHF.

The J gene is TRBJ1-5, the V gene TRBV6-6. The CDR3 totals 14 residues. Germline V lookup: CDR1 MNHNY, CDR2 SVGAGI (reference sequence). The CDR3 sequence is CATDPRKGNQPQHF.

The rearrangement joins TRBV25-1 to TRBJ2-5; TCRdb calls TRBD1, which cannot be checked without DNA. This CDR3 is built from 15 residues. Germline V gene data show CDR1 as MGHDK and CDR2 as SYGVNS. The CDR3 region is CASKTPGQGGETQYF.

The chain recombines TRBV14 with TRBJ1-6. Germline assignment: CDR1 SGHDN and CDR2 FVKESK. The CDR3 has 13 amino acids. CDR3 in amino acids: CASSQFRNSPLHF. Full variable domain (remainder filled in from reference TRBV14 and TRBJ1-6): EAGVTQFPSHSVIEKGQTVTLRCDPISGHDNLYWYRRVMGKEIKFLLHFVKESKQDESGMPNNRFLAERTGGTYSTLKVQPAELEDSGVYFCASSQFRNSPLHFGNGTRLTVT.

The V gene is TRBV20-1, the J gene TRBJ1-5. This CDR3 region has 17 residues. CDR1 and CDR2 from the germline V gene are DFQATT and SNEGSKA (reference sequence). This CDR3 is CSATNMGGGSSNQPQHF.

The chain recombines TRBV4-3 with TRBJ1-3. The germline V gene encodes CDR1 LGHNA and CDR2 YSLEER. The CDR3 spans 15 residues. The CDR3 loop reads CASSRGSYSGNTIYF.

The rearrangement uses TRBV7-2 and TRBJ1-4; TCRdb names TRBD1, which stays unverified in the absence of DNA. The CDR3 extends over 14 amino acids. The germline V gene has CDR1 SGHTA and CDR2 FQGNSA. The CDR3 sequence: CASSLQGGKEKLFF.

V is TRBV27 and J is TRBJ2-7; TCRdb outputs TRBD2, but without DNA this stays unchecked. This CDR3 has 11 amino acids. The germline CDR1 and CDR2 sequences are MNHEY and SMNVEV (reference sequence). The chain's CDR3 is CASSLPAEKYF.

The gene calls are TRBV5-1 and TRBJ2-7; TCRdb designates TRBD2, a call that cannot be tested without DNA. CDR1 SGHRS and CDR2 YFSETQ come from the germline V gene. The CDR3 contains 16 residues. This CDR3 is CASSLEVSGNSYEQYF. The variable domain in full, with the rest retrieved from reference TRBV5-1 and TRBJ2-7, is KAGVTQTPRYLIKTRGQQVTLSCSPISGHRSVSWYQQTPGQGLQFLFEYFSETQRNKGNFPGRFSGRQFSNSRSEMNVSTLELGDSALYLCASSLEVSGNSYEQYFGPGTRLTVT.

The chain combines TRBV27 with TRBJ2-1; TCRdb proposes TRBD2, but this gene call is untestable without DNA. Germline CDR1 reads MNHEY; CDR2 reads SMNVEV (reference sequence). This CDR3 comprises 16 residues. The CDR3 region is CASSLDRLAGVNEQFF.

The CDR3 reads CASSVGPLVTYEQYF. V is TRBV9 and J is TRBJ2-7; TCRdb reports TRBD2, a call that lacks DNA to check it against. The CDR3 has 15 amino acids. Looked up from germline, CDR1 is SGDLS and CDR2 is YYNGEE.

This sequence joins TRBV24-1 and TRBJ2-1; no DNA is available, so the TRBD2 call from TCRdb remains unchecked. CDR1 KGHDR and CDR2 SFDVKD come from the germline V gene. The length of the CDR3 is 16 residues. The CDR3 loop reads CATSENGLAGYNEQFF.